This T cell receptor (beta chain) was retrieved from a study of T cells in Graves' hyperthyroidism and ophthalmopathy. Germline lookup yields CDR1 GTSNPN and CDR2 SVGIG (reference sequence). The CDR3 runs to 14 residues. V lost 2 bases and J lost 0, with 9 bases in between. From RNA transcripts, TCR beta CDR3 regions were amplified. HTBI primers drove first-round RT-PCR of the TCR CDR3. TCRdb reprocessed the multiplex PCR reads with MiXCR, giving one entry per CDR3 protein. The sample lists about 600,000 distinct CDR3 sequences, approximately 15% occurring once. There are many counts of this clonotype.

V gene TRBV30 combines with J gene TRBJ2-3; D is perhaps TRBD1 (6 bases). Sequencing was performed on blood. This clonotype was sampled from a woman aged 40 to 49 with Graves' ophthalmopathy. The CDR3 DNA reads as TGTGCCTGGAGTACGGGACAAAGCACAGATACGCAGTATTTT. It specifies CAWSTGQSTDTQYF. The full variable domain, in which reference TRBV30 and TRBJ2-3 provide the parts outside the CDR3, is SQTIHQWPATLVQPVGSPLSLECTVEGTSNPNLYWYRQAAGRGLQLLFYSVGIGQISSEVPQNLSASRPQDRQFILSSKKLLLSDSGFYLCAWSTGQSTDTQYFGPGTRLTVL.